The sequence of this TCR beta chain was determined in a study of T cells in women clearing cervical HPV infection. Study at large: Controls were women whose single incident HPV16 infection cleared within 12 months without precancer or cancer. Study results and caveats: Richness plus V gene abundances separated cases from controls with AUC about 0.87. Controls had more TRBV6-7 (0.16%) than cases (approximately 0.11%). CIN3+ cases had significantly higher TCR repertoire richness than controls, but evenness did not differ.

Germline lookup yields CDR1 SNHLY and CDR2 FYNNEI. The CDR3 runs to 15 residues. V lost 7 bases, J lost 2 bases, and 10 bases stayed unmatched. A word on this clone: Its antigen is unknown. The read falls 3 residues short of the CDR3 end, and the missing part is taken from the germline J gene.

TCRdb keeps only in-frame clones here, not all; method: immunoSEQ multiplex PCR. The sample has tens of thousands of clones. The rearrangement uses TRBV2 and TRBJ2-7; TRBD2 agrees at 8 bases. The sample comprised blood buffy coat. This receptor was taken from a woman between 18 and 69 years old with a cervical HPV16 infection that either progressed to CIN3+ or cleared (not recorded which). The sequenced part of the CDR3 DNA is TGTGCCAGCACCCCTAAGACTAGCGTTACCTACGAG. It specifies CASTPKTSVTYE. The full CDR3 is CASTPKTSVTYEQYF.